The 12 T cell receptor beta chains reported below all come from one sample, sequenced in a study of blood T cells in healthy people across ages. Alongside a J-beta primer mix, a sample-barcoded 5' primer served in a second PCR lasting roughly 6 to 11 cycles. TCRdb reanalysed the 5' RACE reads using MiXCR and keeps one entry per CDR3 protein. The sample has more than 1,000,000 distinct CDR3 sequences, under 30% seen once; the top ten hold about 0.69%. This sample also appeared in a second study, on T cells of mothers and their children.

Sequencing used blood. The source of these receptors is a girl aged 2 to 9 in good health.

This clonotype was observed a handful of times. The rearrangement joins TRBV5-1 to TRBJ1-1, with D perhaps TRBD1 (6 bases). The V and J ends lost 0 bases and 7 bases respectively, with 13 bases between them. The length of the CDR3 is 14 residues. CDR1 is SGHRS, CDR2 YFSETQ, per germline. The CDR3 DNA reads TGCGCCAGCAGCTTGGTACAGGGTATAAATGAAGCTTTCTTT. As protein: CASSLVQGINEAFF.

For this clonotype: Germline is not matched at one junction end, which may reflect a read error. The chain uses TRBV10-3 and TRBJ2-5, with 11 positions matching TRBD2. The end of the DNA is better explained by TRBJ2-1, so the J call may be wrong. Germline loops: CDR1 ENHRY, CDR2 SYGVKD. The CDR3 covers 15 residues. The DNA for the CDR3 is TGCGCCATCAGCGGAACTAGCGGGAGTACGAATGAGCAGTTCTTC. This encodes CAISGTSGSTNEQFF.

Notes on this clonotype: Mismatch with germline at one junction end may stem from a read error. The CDR3, as DNA: TGTGCCAGCAGGCTCCAGGGTAGCACAGATACGCAGTATTTC. It is translated as CASRLQGSTDTQYF. The chain employs TRBV5-6 and TRBJ2-3; TRBD1 might be the D (5 bases). From germline, CDR1 is SGHDT and CDR2 YYEEEE. This CDR3 has 14 amino acids.

The V call is TRBV20-1, the J call TRBJ2-1; D gene unclear. This CDR3 has 11 residues. Trimming removed 0 bases at V and 5 bases at J, with 2 bases between. CDR1 is DFQATT and CDR2 is SNEGSKA in the germline V gene (reference sequence). The CDR3 nucleotides read TGCAGTGCTAGAGATGACAATGAGCAGTTCTTC. This translates into CSARDDNEQFF.

This clonotype was seen more than once but under ten times. V is TRBV4-2 and J is TRBJ1-3, with D perhaps TRBD1 (6 bases). V lost 0 bases and J 9 bases, leaving 15 bases between the germline ends. This CDR3 region has 15 residues. Germline CDR1 reads LGHNA; CDR2 reads YNFKEQ. CDR3 region: CASSQEATGSTTIYF. The CDR3 DNA sequence: TGTGCCAGCAGCCAAGAGGCTACAGGGAGTACCACCATATATTTT.

Only a few counts were recorded for this clonotype. The V and J genes are TRBV4-3 and TRBJ2-1, with D perhaps matching TRBD2 (5 bases). V dropped 0 bases and J dropped 0 bases, with 12 bases sitting between them. The CDR3 covers 17 residues. Looked up from germline, CDR1 is LGHNA and CDR2 is YSLEER. The CDR3 DNA is TGCGCCAGCAGCCAAGACCCCACGGGAAGCTCCTACAATGAGCAGTTCTTC. Amino acid sequence: CASSQDPTGSSYNEQFF.

The chain uses TRBV12-3 or TRBV12-4 and TRBJ2-5, with a weak D call TRBD1 (6 bases). The CDR3 has 14 residues. Trimming left V 3 bases short and J 3 bases short, with 11 bases between. CDR3 protein: CASSFRGVKETQYF. The CDR3 DNA sequence: TGTGCCAGCAGTTTCAGGGGTGTAAAAGAGACCCAGTACTTC.

This chain uses TRBV3-1 with TRBJ2-3; perhaps TRBD1 as D (5 bases). The DNA end lines up better with TRBJ1-5; the J call may be wrong. The CDR3 contains 15 residues. Germline values: CDR1 LGHDT, CDR2 YNNKEL (reference sequence). The CDR3 DNA sequence: TGTGCCAGCAGTCAGACGGGTTCTGGGGCAGATACGCAGCATTTT. Protein sequence: CASSQTGSGADTQHF.

This clonotype turned up a few times. The chain joins TRBV6-1 to TRBJ2-3; no firm D call. V was trimmed by 4 bases and J by 2 bases, leaving 10 bases between them. This CDR3 region has 14 residues. The germline gives CDR1 MNHNS, CDR2 SASEGT. This chain's CDR3 is CASSAYQTTDTQYF. CDR3 nucleotides: TGTGCCAGCAGTGCCTATCAGACCACAGATACGCAGTATTTT.

The gene calls are TRBV2 and TRBJ2-7; 9 positions match TRBD1. The germline gives CDR1 SNHLY, CDR2 FYNNEI. The CDR3 spans 15 residues. After removal of 4 bases from V and 3 bases from J, the junction contained 7 bases not matched to a gene. CDR3 sequence (DNA): TGTGCCAGCAGTGCGCCGGGACAGGGACTCTACGAGCAGTACTTC. It encodes CASSAPGQGLYEQYF.

This chain joins TRBV4-1 and TRBJ2-1, with D perhaps TRBD2 (6 bases). Germline CDR1 is MGHRA and CDR2 is YSYEKL. CDR3 length equals 14 residues. Trimming removed 5 bases from V and 1 base from J, with 9 bases in between. The CDR3 spells CASSGEVSYNEQFF. CDR3 coding DNA: TGCGCCAGCAGCGGGGAGGTTTCCTACAATGAGCAGTTCTTC.

A few counts support this clonotype. This chain uses TRBV5-1 with TRBJ2-1; D could derive from TRBD1 or TRBD2 (5 bases each). Trimming removed 3 bases at V and 6 bases at J, with 19 bases between. Germline CDR1 SGHRS, CDR2 YFSETQ. CDR3 length: 16 residues. The CDR3 DNA sequence: TGCGCCAGCAGCTGGGGGTGGATGTTCAACGGCAATGAGCAGTTCTTC. It codes for CASSWGWMFNGNEQFF.